A selection of T cell receptor beta chains follows, all from one sample in a study of technical replicates of blood from several donors. The protocol was immunoSEQ multiplex PCR, while the TCRdb copy is restricted to in-frame clones and leaves out a portion. The table lists about 88,000 clones, around 90% of them singletons. Sequencing was done on a sample of T cells isolated from PBMCs. The source is a human donor in good health. CDR3s include the opening cysteine and the closing phenylalanine or tryptophan. A D gene is named only where the DNA matches it firmly. The size entry is marked missing in some rows and otherwise reads once, few, many or a size class.

d_call j_call v_call clone_size cdr3_aa cdr3_nt
. TRBJ2-7 TRBV2 . CASRRQTGSYEQYF TGTGCCAGCAGGCGCCAGACAGGATCCTACGAGCAGTACTTC
. TRBJ1-5 TRBV4-1 few CASSQGAFADQPQHF TGCGCCAGCAGCCAAGGAGCATTTGCGGATCAGCCCCAGCATTTT
. TRBJ1-6 TRBV7-8 . CASSFGRADSPLHF TGTGCCAGCAGCTTTGGCAGGGCAGATTCACCCCTCCACTTT
TRBD1 TRBJ1-2 TRBV7-9 . CASSLGGTGDGYTF TGTGCCAGCAGCTTGGGAGGGACAGGGGATGGCTACACCTTC
. TRBJ1-6 TRBV5-4 . CASSLGGQVDSPLHF TGTGCCAGCAGCTTGGGGGGACAAGTGGATTCACCCCTCCACTTT
. TRBJ1-5 TRBV6-5 . CASSYSTNNQPQHF TGTGCCAGCAGTTACTCGACAAACAATCAGCCCCAGCATTTT
TRBD2 TRBJ2-5 TRBV6-1 . CASSEESGEGPETQYF TGTGCCAGCAGTGAAGAAAGTGGGGAGGGGCCGGAGACCCAGTACTTC
. TRBJ2-3 TRBV4-1 . CASSPHGVSTDTQYF TGCGCCAGCAGCCCCCACGGGGTTAGCACAGATACGCAGTATTTT
. TRBJ1-1 TRBV27 . CASSKNYGTWGTEAFF TGTGCCAGCAGTAAGAATTACGGGACATGGGGCACTGAAGCTTTCTTT
TRBD1 TRBJ2-7 TRBV11-2 . CASSLIGGPAYEQYF TGTGCCAGCAGCTTAATAGGGGGCCCGGCCTACGAGCAGTACTTC
. TRBJ2-2 TRBV11-3 . CASSLGLGAPGELFF TGTGCCAGCAGCTTAGGGCTTGGGGCCCCCGGGGAGCTGTTTTTT
TRBD1 TRBJ1-3 TRBV4-1 . CASSQVDRAVPTRYFSGNTIYF TGCGCCAGCAGCCAGGTCGACAGGGCGGTCCCTACCCGATACTTCTCTGGAAACACCATATATTTT
TRBD2 TRBJ2-3 TRBV18 . CASSPPSGRGDTQYF TGTGCCAGCTCACCACCGTCCGGGAGGGGAGATACGCAGTATTTT
. TRBJ1-1 TRBV7-9 . CASNLGNTEAFF TGTGCCAGCAACCTAGGGAACACTGAAGCTTTCTTT
TRBD1 TRBJ2-5 TRBV27 . CASSSRDRGLGETQYF TGTGCCAGCAGTTCCAGGGACAGGGGATTGGGAGAGACCCAGTACTTC
. TRBJ2-1 TRBV19 once CASSGVLTGSPYNEQFF TGTGCCAGTAGTGGGGTGTTAACCGGGAGCCCCTACAATGAGCAGTTCTTC
. TRBJ1-2 TRBV5-4 once CASSFLTPGGYTF TGTGCCAGCAGCTTTTTGACCCCGGGTGGCTACACCTTC
. TRBJ2-1 TRBV5-8 . CASTVGTGEQFF TGTGCCAGCACGGTAGGAACGGGTGAGCAGTTCTTC
. TRBJ2-7 TRBV30 . CAWSGQGFSYEQYF TGTGCCTGGAGTGGTCAGGGTTTCTCCTACGAGCAGTACTTC
. TRBJ2-7 TRBV7-8 . CASRQVLTRQGDEQYF TGTGCCAGCCGACAGGTTCTAACCCGGCAAGGGGACGAGCAGTACTTC
TRBD1 TRBJ1-4 TRBV28 once CASSLGTVNEKLFF TGTGCCAGCAGTTTAGGGACAGTTAATGAAAAACTGTTTTTT
. TRBJ2-5 TRBV11-2 once CASSPTPAGETQYF TGTGCCAGCAGCCCAACTCCAGCCGGGGAGACCCAGTACTTC
TRBD1 TRBJ2-7 TRBV2 . CASNRRGQGKPGSYEQYF TGTGCCAGCAATCGAAGGGGACAGGGTAAACCTGGCTCCTACGAGCAGTACTTC
TRBD1 TRBJ1-1 TRBV10-3 few CAISVQGLGTEAFF TGTGCCATCAGTGTACAGGGGTTGGGCACTGAAGCTTTCTTT
. TRBJ2-3 TRBV21-1 . CASSNLAGRGSDTQYF TGTGCCAGCAGCAATCTGGCAGGCCGAGGGTCAGATACGCAGTATTTT
TRBD1 TRBJ2-1 TRBV4-1 . CASSQEGGGEQFF TGCGCCAGCAGCCAAGAAGGGGGCGGTGAGCAGTTCTTC
. TRBJ2-7 TRBV2 . CASKSPGGPGSYEQYF TGTGCCAGCAAATCACCCGGGGGGCCAGGATCCTACGAGCAGTACTTC
TRBD1 TRBJ1-6 TRBV18 . CASSPLPQGNSPLHF TGTGCCAGCTCACCACTGCCACAGGGGAATTCACCCCTCCACTTT
. TRBJ2-1 TRBV27 . CASSSPRVASYNEQFF TGTGCCAGCAGCTCCCCCCGGGTAGCGTCTTACAATGAGCAGTTCTTC
. TRBJ1-1 TRBV19 . CASMISSLFTEAFF TGTGCCAGTATGATTAGTTCCCTATTCACTGAAGCTTTCTTT